Included here is one T cell receptor beta chain sequence, with context. V lost 0 bases and J lost 4, with 12 bases in between. The CDR3 consists of 15 residues. The V gene's germline CDR1 is MNHEY and CDR2 SVGAGI. This entry belongs to a study of ipilimumab plus nivolumab after autologous stem cell transplantation. Across the whole study: The myeloma cohort included high-risk transplant-naive patients and patients relapsing within 3 years of a first autologous transplant.

TCRdb's copy holds only in-frame clones and misses some; the assay was immunoSEQ multiplex PCR. The sample contains about 40,000 clones, around 93% of which appear only once. This TCR derives from a male donor with multiple myeloma. Source: PBMCs, taken in a trial of ipilimumab plus nivolumab as post-transplant consolidation. The V and J genes are TRBV6-5 and TRBJ1-2, with D maybe TRBD1 (6 bases). CDR3 bases: TGTGCCAGCAGTTACTCGATGGGGGCAGGCTATGGCTACACCTTC. Translation gives CASSYSMGAGYGYTF.